The present entry profiles one T cell receptor (beta chain) with its context. The data belong to a study of shared clonotypes between healthy human individuals. Naive CD8 cells, CD45RO-negative and positively selected for CCR7, excluded terminally differentiated effector memory CD45RA+ cells. The donor cohort consisted entirely of Caucasian adults residing in Nashville, Tennessee. Sequencing used immunoSEQ multiplex PCR; TCRdb keeps in-frame clones, though not all of them. The table lists millions of clones, about 92% of them singletons. In germline, CDR1 is LNHDA, CDR2 SQIVND (reference sequence). Between the trimmed V and J ends, which lost 8 bases and 3 bases, there was a span of 13 bases. This CDR3 has 13 amino acids.

The rearrangement uses TRBV19 and TRBJ1-2, with TRBD1 as a possible D gene (5 bases). The sample taken for sequencing was naive CD8+ T cells from PBMCs. This TCR was recovered from a man younger than 35 in good health. Some clones in this sample may be carry-over from other donors' samples. The CDR3 loop is CASRQGVDYGYTF. CDR3 coding DNA: TGTGCCAGTCGCCAGGGTGTAGACTATGGCTACACCTTC. The full variable domain, with the rest looked up from reference TRBV19 and TRBJ1-2, is DGGITQSPKYLFRKEGQNVTLSCEQNLNHDAMYWYRQDPGQGLRLIYYSQIVNDFQKGDIAEGYSVSREKKESFPLTVTSAQKNPTAFYLCASRQGVDYGYTFGSGTRLTVV.